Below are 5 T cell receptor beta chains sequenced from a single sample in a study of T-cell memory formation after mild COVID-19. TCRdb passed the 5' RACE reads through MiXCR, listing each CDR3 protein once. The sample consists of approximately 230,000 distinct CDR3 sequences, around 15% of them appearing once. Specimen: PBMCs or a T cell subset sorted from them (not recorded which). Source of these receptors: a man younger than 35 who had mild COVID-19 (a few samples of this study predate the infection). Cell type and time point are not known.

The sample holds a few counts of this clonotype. CDR3 coding DNA: TGTGCCAGCAGCCCGGTTCCCACCCCGGGGACCCAGTACTTC. This translates into CASSPVPTPGTQYF. The chain uses TRBV4-2 and TRBJ2-5, with unresolved D. Germline loops: CDR1 LGHNA, CDR2 YNFKEQ. The CDR3 is 14 residues long. The V and J ends lost 4 bases and 7 bases respectively, with 16 bases between them.

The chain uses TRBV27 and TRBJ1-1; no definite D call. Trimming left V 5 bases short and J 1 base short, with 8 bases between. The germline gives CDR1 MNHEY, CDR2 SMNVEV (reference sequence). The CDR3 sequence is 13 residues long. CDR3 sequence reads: CASSPVGNTEAFF. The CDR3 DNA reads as TGTGCCAGCAGTCCCGTCGGGAACACTGAAGCTTTCTTT.

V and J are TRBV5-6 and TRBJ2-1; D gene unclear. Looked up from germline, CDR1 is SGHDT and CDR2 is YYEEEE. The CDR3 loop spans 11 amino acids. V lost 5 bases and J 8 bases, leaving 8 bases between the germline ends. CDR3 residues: CASSAVYEQFF. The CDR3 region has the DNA TGTGCCAGCAGTGCGGTGTATGAGCAGTTCTTC.

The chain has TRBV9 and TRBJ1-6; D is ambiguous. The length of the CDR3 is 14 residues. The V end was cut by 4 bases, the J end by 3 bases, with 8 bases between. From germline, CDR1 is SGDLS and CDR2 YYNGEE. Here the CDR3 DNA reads TGTGCCAGCAGCCCGTTCCGCTATAATTCACCCCTCCACTTT. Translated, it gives CASSPFRYNSPLHF. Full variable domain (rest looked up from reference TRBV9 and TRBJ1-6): DSGVTQTPKHLITATGQRVTLRCSPRSGDLSVYWYQQSLDQGLQFLIQYYNGEERAKGNILERFSAQQFPDLHSELNLSSLELGDSALYFCASSPFRYNSPLHFGNGTRLTVT.

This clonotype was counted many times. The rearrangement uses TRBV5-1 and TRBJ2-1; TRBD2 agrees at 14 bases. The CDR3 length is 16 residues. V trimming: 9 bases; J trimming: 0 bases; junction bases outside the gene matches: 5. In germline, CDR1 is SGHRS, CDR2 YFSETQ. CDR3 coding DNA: TGCGCCACCCGGACTAGCGGGGGGCTCTCCTACAATGAGCAGTTCTTC. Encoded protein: CATRTSGGLSYNEQFF. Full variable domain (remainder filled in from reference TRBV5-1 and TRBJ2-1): KAGVTQTPRYLIKTRGQQVTLSCSPISGHRSVSWYQQTPGQGLQFLFEYFSETQRNKGNFPGRFSGRQFSNSRSEMNVSTLELGDSALYLCATRTSGGLSYNEQFFGPGTRLTVL.